What follows are 22 T cell receptor beta chains derived from one specimen sequenced in a study of T cell responses to AZD1222 COVID-19 vaccine. Using immunoSEQ multiplex PCR, the repertoire was profiled, and TCRdb retains in-frame clones only, with some absent. The profile shows over 150,000 clones, 70% to 90% of them singletons. Sequenced material: peripheral blood, taken on day 0 of AZD1222 vaccination. The origin of the receptors is an adult in good health.

The V call is TRBV10-3, the J call TRBJ2-2; possibly TRBD2 for D (6 bases). CDR1 is ENHRY, CDR2 SYGVKD, per germline. This CDR3 comprises 14 residues. V was shortened by 7 bases and J by 3 bases, with 12 bases between the two germline ends. The CDR3 reads CAIKGGEDTGELFF. The CDR3 nucleotides are TGTGCCATCAAAGGAGGGGAGGACACCGGGGAGCTGTTTTTT.

The V call is TRBV6-2 or TRBV6-3, the J call TRBJ2-4; no clear D. Germline CDR1 is MNHEY and CDR2 is SVGEGT. This CDR3 is built from 14 residues. Trimming left V 0 bases short and J 0 bases short, with 3 bases between. This CDR3 reads CASSYSTAKNIQYF. The CDR3 bases are TGTGCCAGCAGTTACTCCACAGCCAAAAACATTCAGTACTTC.

The gene calls are TRBV4-3 and TRBJ2-1; D is unclear. Germline CDR1 is LGHNA and CDR2 is YSLEER. The length of the CDR3 is 15 residues. Trimming stripped 0 bases from V and 6 bases from J, with 12 bases between. DNA of the CDR3: TGCGCCAGCAGCCAAGAGGTCTGGAACGCCAATGAGCAGTTCTTC. Translation gives CASSQEVWNANEQFF.

The chain employs TRBV5-1 and TRBJ2-4; 7 bases line up with TRBD1. Per germline, CDR1 SGHRS and CDR2 YFSETQ. The CDR3 extends over 18 amino acids. Germline trimming cut 4 bases from V and 2 bases from J; bases unmatched to any gene: 15. The CDR3 DNA follows: TGCGCCAGCAGCGCAGCGACAGGGATGGATTTGACCAAAAACATTCAGTACTTC. Encoded protein: CASSAATGMDLTKNIQYF.

The V gene is TRBV5-1, the J gene TRBJ1-1, with 8 bases lining up with TRBD1. Germline CDR1 is SGHRS and CDR2 is YFSETQ. V lost 6 bases, J lost 4 bases, and 5 bases stayed unmatched. The CDR3 contains 13 residues. CDR3 loop: CASTIQGGTEAFF. The DNA for the CDR3 is TGCGCCAGCACAATACAGGGGGGCACTGAAGCTTTCTTT. The entire variable domain, with the rest obtained from reference TRBV5-1 and TRBJ1-1, is as follows: KAGVTQTPRYLIKTRGQQVTLSCSPISGHRSVSWYQQTPGQGLQFLFEYFSETQRNKGNFPGRFSGRQFSNSRSEMNVSTLELGDSALYLCASTIQGGTEAFFGQGTRLTVV.

This clone appeared once. The chain employs TRBV30 and TRBJ1-3; no reliable D call. The length of the CDR3 is 12 residues. Between the trimmed V and J ends, which lost 2 bases and 4 bases, there was a span of 6 bases. Per germline, CDR1 GTSNPN and CDR2 SVGIG (reference sequence). CDR3 protein: CAWSQQGNTIYF. The CDR3 region has the DNA TGTGCCTGGAGTCAGCAGGGAAACACCATATATTTT. Full variable domain (remainder filled in from reference TRBV30 and TRBJ1-3): SQTIHQWPATLVQPVGSPLSLECTVEGTSNPNLYWYRQAAGRGLQLLFYSVGIGQISSEVPQNLSASRPQDRQFILSSKKLLLSDSGFYLCAWSQQGNTIYFGEGSWLTVV.

The rearrangement uses TRBV28 and TRBJ1-5, with a possible D match to TRBD1 (6 bases). The ends were cut back, 8 bases at V and 4 bases at J, with 15 bases in the middle. Looked up from germline, CDR1 is MDHEN and CDR2 is SYDVKM. This CDR3 comprises 14 residues. The CDR3 DNA reads TGTGCCAGCCGACAGACAGGAATTAATCAGCCCCAGCATTTT. The encoded protein is CASRQTGINQPQHF.

Only one count was recorded for this clone. This rearrangement joins TRBV18 to TRBJ1-5; TRBD1 might be the D (5 bases). Germline CDR1 and CDR2: KGHSH and LQKENI. This CDR3 has 14 amino acids. V lost 3 bases and J 2 bases, leaving 8 bases between the germline ends. Here the CDR3 reads CASSPGAGNQPQHF. In DNA form, the CDR3 reads TGTGCCAGCTCACCTGGGGCAGGCAATCAGCCCCAGCATTTT.

As DNA, the CDR3 is TGCGCCAGCAGCCAAGAGGTTCGGGGGTACACCGGGGAGCTGTTTTTT. This gives the protein CASSQEVRGYTGELFF. The rearrangement joins TRBV4-3 to TRBJ2-2, with D perhaps TRBD2 (6 bases). V gave up 0 bases and J gave up 3 bases, with 11 bases separating them. The CDR3 extends over 16 amino acids. CDR1 and CDR2 (germline): LGHNA, YSLEER.

This clone was seen only a few times. The V call is TRBV6-5, the J call TRBJ2-7; D ambiguous. Deletions cut 7 bases from V and 0 bases from J, with 10 bases between. The CDR3 is 13 amino acids. Germline V lookup: CDR1 MNHEY, CDR2 SVGAGI. CDR3 DNA sequence: TGTGCCAGCAAGCAGCCAGTCTCCTACGAGCAGTACTTC. Translating gives CASKQPVSYEQYF.

V usage is TRBV30 and J usage is TRBJ2-7; the D is unclear. The length of the CDR3 is 14 residues. From germline, CDR1 is GTSNPN and CDR2 SVGIG (reference sequence). The germline V and J ends were trimmed by 0 bases and 0 bases, with 9 bases remaining between them. The CDR3 DNA reads as TGTGCCTGGAGTGTAGATCGGGTCTCCTACGAGCAGTACTTC. Translating it yields CAWSVDRVSYEQYF.

The chain carries TRBV19 and TRBJ2-3; tentatively, D is TRBD1 (6 bases). The CDR3 is made up of 13 amino acids. Germline CDR1 is LNHDA and CDR2 is SQIVND (reference sequence). V was cut by 8 bases and J by 2 bases, with 11 bases left in between. CDR3 in amino acids: CASSDRSTDTQYF. The CDR3 DNA is TGTGCCAGTTCCGACAGGTCCACAGATACGCAGTATTTT. Based on the CDR3 plus reference TRBV19 and TRBJ2-3, the full variable domain is DGGITQSPKYLFRKEGQNVTLSCEQNLNHDAMYWYRQDPGQGLRLIYYSQIVNDFQKGDIAEGYSVSREKKESFPLTVTSAQKNPTAFYLCASSDRSTDTQYFGPGTRLTVL.

The genes are TRBV10-3 and TRBJ1-6; D is possibly TRBD1 (6 bases). This CDR3 is built from 15 residues. The germline V and J ends were trimmed by 3 bases and 10 bases, with 16 bases remaining between them. Germline CDR1 is ENHRY and CDR2 is SYGVKD. CDR3 in amino acids: CAISDPRGPGSPLHF. The CDR3 DNA reads TGTGCCATCAGTGATCCCAGGGGACCGGGCTCACCCCTCCACTTT.

The V gene is TRBV6-2 or TRBV6-3, the J gene TRBJ2-1; D may be TRBD1 (6 bases). This CDR3 spans 13 amino acids. Between the trimmed V and J ends, which lost 6 bases and 9 bases, there was a span of 15 bases. Germline assignment: CDR1 MNHEY and CDR2 SVGEGT. The CDR3 nucleotides read TGTGCCAGCAGCCAGGGGACCCGGGGTGAGCAGTTCTTC. Amino acid sequence: CASSQGTRGEQFF.

This chain joins TRBV27 and TRBJ1-2, with 10 bases that match TRBD1. Germline CDR1 is MNHEY and CDR2 is SMNVEV (reference sequence). V shed 5 bases and J 7 bases; nucleotides not matched to a gene: 4. The CDR3 has 13 residues. This CDR3 reads CASSRGQGFGYTF. Here the CDR3 DNA reads TGTGCCAGCAGTCGGGGACAGGGGTTTGGCTACACCTTC.

The gene calls are TRBV5-1 and TRBJ1-2; TRBD1 might be the D (5 bases). The ends were cut back, 4 bases at V and 0 bases at J, with 10 bases in the middle. CDR1 and CDR2 from the germline V gene are SGHRS and YFSETQ. The CDR3 covers 14 residues. The CDR3, as DNA: TGCGCCAGCAGCGTTCAGGGACCTAACTATGGCTACACCTTC. Its translation is CASSVQGPNYGYTF.

The J gene is TRBJ2-1, the V gene TRBV6-5; 9 nucleotides agree with TRBD1. CDR1 and CDR2 from the germline V gene are MNHEY and SVGAGI. Trimming cost V 6 bases and J 6 bases; bases outside gene matches: 6. This CDR3 comprises 14 residues. The CDR3 DNA reads as TGTGCCAGCAGCCCCGGGACAGGGCTCAATGAGCAGTTCTTC. This gives the protein CASSPGTGLNEQFF.

This sequence joins TRBV5-1 and TRBJ2-2; D remains unclear. The CDR3 is 13 amino acids. Trimming pared 7 bases from V and 6 bases from J, leaving 13 bases between. Per germline, CDR1 SGHRS and CDR2 YFSETQ. The CDR3 loop reads CASSDQPAGELFF. CDR3 nucleotides: TGCGCCAGCTCGGACCAACCGGCCGGGGAGCTGTTTTTT.

This clone appeared once. The V gene is TRBV3-1 (or the pseudogene TRBV3-2), the J gene TRBJ1-4, with 9 bases identical to TRBD1. V was pared by 3 bases and J by 11 bases, with 4 bases of the junction left unmatched. The CDR3 is made up of 13 amino acids. Per germline, CDR1 LGHDT and CDR2 YNNKEL (reference sequence). CDR3 coding DNA: TGTGCCAGCAGCCAGGGGACAGGGAGGAAACTGTTTTTT. Its translation: CASSQGTGRKLFF.

The CDR3 DNA reads as TGTGCCTGGAGTATGAAGGGGGTTGGGGAAAAACTGTTTTTT. It yields the protein CAWSMKGVGEKLFF. This chain links TRBV30 with TRBJ1-4, with D perhaps matching TRBD1 (6 bases). V was clipped by 2 bases and J by 8 bases, with 15 bases between them. The length of the CDR3 is 14 residues. Germline-derived CDR1 and CDR2 are GTSNPN and SVGIG (reference sequence).

V usage is TRBV9 and J usage is TRBJ2-7; D call uncertain. Trimming removed 0 bases at V and 0 bases at J, with 10 bases between. This CDR3 region has 15 residues. The germline V gene encodes CDR1 SGDLS and CDR2 YYNGEE. The CDR3 protein is CASSVVPSSSYEQYF. CDR3 DNA sequence: TGTGCCAGCAGCGTAGTCCCCTCAAGCTCCTACGAGCAGTACTTC.

The table lists this clone with a count of one. The chain joins TRBV6-6 to TRBJ1-2; 10 bases agree with TRBD1. Germline CDR1 reads MNHNY; CDR2 reads SVGAGI (reference sequence). This CDR3 spans 16 amino acids. The J segment lost 5 bases and the V segment lost 0 bases, leaving 6 bases of the junction unmatched. The CDR3 loop reads CASSYSTGGTSYGYTF. The DNA for the CDR3 is TGTGCCAGCAGTTACTCGACAGGGGGCACCTCTTATGGCTACACCTTC.